This T cell receptor beta chain was retrieved from a study of technical replicates of blood from a few donors (dated by TCRdb to about 2017). Of note for this clone: Its antigen remains unidentified. No qualities accompany the bases; no much larger clone lies one base away.

Libraries were built with the immunoSEQ multiplex PCR assay. As stored in TCRdb, this immuneACCESS dataset retains in-frame rearrangements with V and J assigned. A fraction of the clones does not appear; measured against another copy, unresolved V genes explain less than half of the discrepancy, and the remainder lacks a known reason. The sample table shows 80,000 to 100,000 clones, and 95% are seen once. The top ten constitute over 0.2% of the sample. From the cysteine up to the phenylalanine, the CDR3 has a length of 16 residues. The read is trimmed to its CDR3 DNA, 48 bases read in frame from base 1. Taken from the germline V gene, the CDR1 and CDR2 loops are SGHRS and YFSETQ. Clipping removes 4 bases from V and 8 bases from J, with 17 as the unmatched junction base count.

Recombination linked TRBV5-1 to TRBJ1-2, with 7 bases aligning to TRBD1. Input material: T cells isolated from PBMCs. This clonotype originated in a human donor in good health. The nucleotide sequence reads as follows: TGCGCCAGCAGCCCCGGACAGGAGGCCGGCCTTGGGGGCTACACCTTC. It specifies CASSPGQEAGLGGYTF.